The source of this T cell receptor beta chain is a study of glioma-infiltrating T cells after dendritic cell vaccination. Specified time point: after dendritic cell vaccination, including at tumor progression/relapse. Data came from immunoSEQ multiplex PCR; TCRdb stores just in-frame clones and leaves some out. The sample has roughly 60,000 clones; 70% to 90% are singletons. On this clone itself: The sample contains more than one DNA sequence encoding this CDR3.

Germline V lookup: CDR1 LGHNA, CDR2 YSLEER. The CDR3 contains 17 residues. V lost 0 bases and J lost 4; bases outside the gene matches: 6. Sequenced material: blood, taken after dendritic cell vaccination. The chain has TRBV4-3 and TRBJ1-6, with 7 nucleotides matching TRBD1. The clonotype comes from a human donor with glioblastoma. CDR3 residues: CASSQDEGARYNSPLHF. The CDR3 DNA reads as TGCGCCAGCAGCCAAGATGAGGGGGCGAGGTATAATTCACCCCTCCACTTT.